Included here is one T cell receptor beta chain sequence, with context. Its antigen is unknown. The sample holds no much larger clone one base away, and base qualities are not on file. This sample is part of a study of blood T cell repertoires in COVID-19 (TCRdb year 2020). Regarding the research as a whole: The collaborator samples originated in the United States, Italy and Spain and spanned the acute and convalescent phases of COVID-19. HLA class I and class II types, where available, came from metadata supplied by the sample provider rather than from assay-based typing. Deeply sampled blood TCRbeta repertoires from subjects exposed to, actively infected with, or recovered from COVID-19 were included in the dataset. Samples were obtained from the ongoing ImmuneRACE study (first 160 participants) and from about 1,300 subjects provided by 6 global collaborators. The material from the prospective study consisted of cDNA or gDNA derived from T cells, B-cell-depleted T cells, or PBMCs. A de-identified subject ID, COVID-19 status, age in years and sex were almost always included in the sample metadata. The repertoires were released in a freely available public database meant as a resource for research on the immune response to SARS-CoV-2.

TCRbeta CDR3 regions were amplified from genomic DNA by means of the immunoSEQ Assay, a bias-controlled multiplex PCR. Per the source publication's procedure: The number of nucleated cells in each sample was estimated by amplification of reference gene primers within the assay. To quantify the absolute abundance of each unique TCRbeta CDR3 rearrangement, sequence reads were collapsed and filtered. For each sample, productive Simpson clonality was calculated as the square root of Simpson's diversity index over productive rearrangements. The table was pulled from immuneACCESS by TCRdb, which kept in-frame rearrangements only. Such tables lose some clones; where checked, under half of the loss comes from unresolved V genes, and the rest has no known cause. From that table come the V and J calls and clone size; the DNA was used to work out D and trimming. This sample is represented by about 250,000 clones; 82% of them were singletons. The ten largest clones add up to 4.5% to 6% of the sample.

Whole blood was collected in K2EDTA tubes by collaborating institutions according to the institutions' own protocols. For TCRbeta analysis, collaborator samples were shipped as frozen whole blood, as isolated PBMCs, or as DNA extracted from either sample type. V is reduced by 0 bases and J by 5 bases, leaving a spacing of 16 bases between them. From the germline V gene, CDR1 is MDHEN and CDR2 is SYDVKM. The CDR3 starts with the cysteine, ends with the phenylalanine, and has 16 residues. Only the CDR3 part of the read is kept: 48 bases, read in frame from the first base. What the study reported, not specific to this receptor: How much clinical and demographic metadata was included differed by source and by participant, and the metadata was provided uncurated.

Recombination connected TRBV28 to TRBJ1-2; TRBD1 could be the D gene, as 6 bases match. The sequence came from a woman aged 80 or older with active or convalescent COVID-19. The material sequenced was peripheral blood. The sequenced DNA: TGTGCCAGCAGTTTATGGGGGGATTCACAGGGTTATGGCTACACCTTC. The translation is CASSLWGDSQGYGYTF.